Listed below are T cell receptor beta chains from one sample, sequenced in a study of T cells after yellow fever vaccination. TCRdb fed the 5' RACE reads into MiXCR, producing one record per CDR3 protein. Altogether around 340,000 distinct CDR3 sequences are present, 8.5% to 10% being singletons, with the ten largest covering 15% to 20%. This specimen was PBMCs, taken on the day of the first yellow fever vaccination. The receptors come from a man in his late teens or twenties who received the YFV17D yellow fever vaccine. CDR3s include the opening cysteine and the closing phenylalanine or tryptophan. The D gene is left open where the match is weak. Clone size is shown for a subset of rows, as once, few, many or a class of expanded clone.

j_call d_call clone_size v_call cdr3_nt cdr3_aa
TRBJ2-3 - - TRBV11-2 TGTGCCAGCAGCTTGCGGGGGCGGGACACAGATACGCAGTATTTT CASSLRGRDTDTQYF
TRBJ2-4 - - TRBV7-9 TGTGCCAGCAGCTCTGTGGGTAAAAACATTCAGTACTTC CASSSVGKNIQYF
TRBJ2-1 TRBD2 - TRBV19 TGTGCCAGTAGTACCTGGACTAGCGGGGGGGCCTTTGAGCAGTTCTTC CASSTWTSGGAFEQFF
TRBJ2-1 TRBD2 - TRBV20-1 TGCAGTGTGCACGGGGCGGGGGGTAGTTATGAGCAGTTCTTC CSVHGAGGSYEQFF
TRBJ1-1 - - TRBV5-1 TGCGCCAGCAGCGAGGGACACTTTAACACTGAAGCTTTCTTT CASSEGHFNTEAFF
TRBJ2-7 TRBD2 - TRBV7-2 TGTGCCAGCAGCTTAAAAGAATCAAGCGGGGGAGCCTACGAGCAGTACTTC CASSLKESSGGAYEQYF
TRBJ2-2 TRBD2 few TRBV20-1 TGCAGTGCTAGGAGCGGGGGGAGGTACACCGGGGAGCTGTTTTTT CSARSGGRYTGELFF
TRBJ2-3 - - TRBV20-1 TGCAGTGCTAGAGATGAGGGAAGTCGCACAGATACGCAGTATTTT CSARDEGSRTDTQYF
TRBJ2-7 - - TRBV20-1 TGCAGTGCCAGGGACAACCCCTACGAGCAGTACTTC CSARDNPYEQYF
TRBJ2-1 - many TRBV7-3 TGTGCCAGCAGCTTAATGTCCACCAATGAGCAGTTCTTC CASSLMSTNEQFF
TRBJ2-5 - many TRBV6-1 TGTGCCAGCAGAGGGACGGGGGTTGAGACCCAGTACTTC CASRGTGVETQYF
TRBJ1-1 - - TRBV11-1 TGTGCCAGCAGCTTGAGGGATTACGAGCGGCCCCAGAACACTGAAGCTTTCTTT CASSLRDYERPQNTEAFF
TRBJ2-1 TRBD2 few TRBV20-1 TGCAGTGCTAGAGATCGAGAAATGGGGACTACCTACAATGAGCAGTTCTTC CSARDREMGTTYNEQFF
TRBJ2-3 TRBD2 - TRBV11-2 TGTGCCAGCAGCGGTCGACTAGCGTTACCAGATACGCAGTATTTT CASSGRLALPDTQYF
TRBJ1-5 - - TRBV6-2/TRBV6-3 TGTGCCATCTCGGATGGCAGGGTCAACCAGCCCCAGCATTTT CAISDGRVNQPQHF
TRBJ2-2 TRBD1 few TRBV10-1 TGCGCCAGCAGACGGGACAGGGCTACTACCGGGGAGCTGTTTTTT CASRRDRATTGELFF
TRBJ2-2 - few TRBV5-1 TGCGCCAGCGAAACCGCAGGGCTGAACACCGGGGAGCTGTTTTTT CASETAGLNTGELFF
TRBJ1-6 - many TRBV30 TGTGCCTGGAGTGAGGGTTTAGAATCACCCCTCCACTTT CAWSEGLESPLHF
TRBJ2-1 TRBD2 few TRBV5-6 TGTGCCAGCAGCGGCGGACTAGCGGTCTACAATGAGCAGTTCTTC CASSGGLAVYNEQFF
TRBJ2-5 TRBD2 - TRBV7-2 TGTGCCAGCAGCCTGCGGGAGCAAGAGACCCAGTACTTC CASSLREQETQYF
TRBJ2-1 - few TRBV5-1 TGCGCCAGCAGCTTGGCCTCGGGACCACCAAACTATGAGCAGTTCTTC CASSLASGPPNYEQFF
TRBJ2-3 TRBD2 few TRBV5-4 TGTGCCAGCAGCTTGAGTAGCGGGGGGGCGGAAGATACGCAGTATTTT CASSLSSGGAEDTQYF
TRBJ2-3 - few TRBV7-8 TGTGCCAGCAGCTTATCAGAGGGAACAGATACGCAGTATTTT CASSLSEGTDTQYF
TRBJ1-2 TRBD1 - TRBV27 TGTGCCAGCAGTCCGGAGGACAGGGGACTCTATGGCTACACCTTC CASSPEDRGLYGYTF
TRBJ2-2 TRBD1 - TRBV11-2 TGTGCCAGCAGCCTGGACAGGGTCGGGCTGTTTTTT CASSLDRVGLFF
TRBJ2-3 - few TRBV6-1 TGTGCCAGCAGTCAAGGGAATCGGGATACGCAGTATTTT CASSQGNRDTQYF
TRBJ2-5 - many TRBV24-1 TGTGCCACCAGTGATTCGCGGACAGAGGGAGAGACCCAGTACTTC CATSDSRTEGETQYF
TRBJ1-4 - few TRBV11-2 TGTGCCAGCAGCTTAGGTTCGGCAGGGGTTAATGAAAAACTGTTTTTT CASSLGSAGVNEKLFF
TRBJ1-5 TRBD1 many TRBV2 TGTGCCAGCAGCGAACAGGGGGCGCGTGATCAGCCCCAGCATTTT CASSEQGARDQPQHF
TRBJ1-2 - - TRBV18 TGTGCCAGCTCACCATGGGCAGGGGACGGAGGCTACACCTTC CASSPWAGDGGYTF
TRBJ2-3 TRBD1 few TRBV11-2 TGTGCCAGCAGCTTAGGAAGTGGACAGGGGAAGACGCAGTATTTT CASSLGSGQGKTQYF
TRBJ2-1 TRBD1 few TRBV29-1 TGCAGCGTGGTCGGGACAGGGACATCTGGTCCCTCCTACAATGAGCAGTTCTTC CSVVGTGTSGPSYNEQFF
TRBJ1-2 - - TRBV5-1 TGCGCCAGCAGGTCTACTCTCGAGGCTTCTGGCTACACCTTC CASRSTLEASGYTF
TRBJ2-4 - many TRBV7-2 TGTGCCAGCAGCTTCTTCGGGGGGCTAGCCAAAAACATTCAGTACTTC CASSFFGGLAKNIQYF
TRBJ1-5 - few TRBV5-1 TGCGCCAGCAGTCTGGGTCGGGGCGCAGGTAATCAGCCCCAGCATTTT CASSLGRGAGNQPQHF
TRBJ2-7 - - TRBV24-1 TGTGCCTCTTCTTGGACTCCCTACGAGCAGTACTTC CASSWTPYEQYF
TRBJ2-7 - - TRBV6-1 TGTGCCAGCAGCCTGGGACCGTCCAGCTCCTACGAGCAGTACTTC CASSLGPSSSYEQYF
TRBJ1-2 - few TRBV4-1 TGCGCCAGCAGGCGCGGGCAAGAGTATGGCTACACCTTC CASRRGQEYGYTF
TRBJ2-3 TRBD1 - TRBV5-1 TGCGCCAGCCAGGGACAGGGGGGCCCAGATACGCAGTATTTT CASQGQGGPDTQYF
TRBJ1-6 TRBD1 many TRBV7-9 TGTGCCAGCAGCTACCTAGGGGGCGCGGGTTCACCCCTCCACTTT CASSYLGGAGSPLHF
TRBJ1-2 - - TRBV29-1 TGCAGCGTTGATACAGGGCTCCGCGTCCCTCCCGATGGCTACACCTTC CSVDTGLRVPPDGYTF
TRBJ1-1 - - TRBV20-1 TGCAGTGCTAGAGCGCTACCACGAGTTTCCCCTTTCTTT CSARALPRVSPFF
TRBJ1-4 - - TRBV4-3 TGCGCCAGCAGCCCCCAACCGGACCTCACGGGGAATGAAAAACTGTTTTTT CASSPQPDLTGNEKLFF
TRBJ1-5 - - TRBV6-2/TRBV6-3 TGTGCCAGTGGAGGCCAGTATCAGCCCCAGCATTTT CASGGQYQPQHF
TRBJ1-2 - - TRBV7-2 TGTGCCAGCAGCTTAAGCAGCGCCCCTGGGGGCTACACCTTC CASSLSSAPGGYTF
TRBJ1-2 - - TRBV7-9 TGTGCCAGCAGCTTAGTCAGCCAGGGCTACACCTTC CASSLVSQGYTF
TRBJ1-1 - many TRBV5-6 TGTGCCAGCAGCCCGGGAAGACAACGGGCAGCTTTCTTT CASSPGRQRAAFF
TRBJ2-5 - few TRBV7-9 TGTGCCAGCAGCTTAATCCTTACCGGGACCCAGTACTTC CASSLILTGTQYF
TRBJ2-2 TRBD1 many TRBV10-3 TGTGCCATCACCAACAGGGGTGGGGACACCGGGGAGCTGTTTTTT CAITNRGGDTGELFF
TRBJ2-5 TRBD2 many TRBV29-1 TGCAGCGGCGGGGGGGAGACCCAGTACTTC CSGGGETQYF